The sequence of this T cell receptor beta chain was determined in a study of immune evolution from preneoplasia to lung adenocarcinoma (TCRdb year 2021). About the investigation overall: HLA loss of heterozygosity was found in more than 5.5% of AIS, approximately 14% of MIA and less than 35% of ADC lesions, and in no AAH lesions. The study combined immune gene expression, TCR sequencing and multiplex immunofluorescence to profile immune contexture across lung adenocarcinoma precursors and invasive adenocarcinoma. The sample size was set by how many specimens were available, not by a prior power calculation. POLYSOLVER was used to infer Class I HLA alleles from exome data, and LOHHLA was used to detect allele-specific HLA loss. In total, the cohort included under 60 patients with pulmonary nodules, all of whom underwent surgical resection. TCR sequencing data came from approximately 51 patients. Whole exome sequencing and methylation data from the same cohort of nodules were integrated with the immune data. According to the study, over a hundred samples went through TCR sequencing. Resected precursor lesions (AAH, AIS, MIA) and invasive adenocarcinomas were each compared against paired morphologically normal lung tissue. The paper as a whole reports these results and caveats: Normal lung had the highest top T cell clone frequencies, which appeared to decline progressively from AAH through AIS, MIA and invasive adenocarcinoma. Because all patients were from Japan and China, applicability to Western populations was uncertain. The findings rested on association rather than direct causation, and larger cohorts with long-term follow-up and longitudinal biopsies were considered necessary. The highest T cell clonality was observed in KRAS-mutant nodules compared with EGFR-mutant or double wild-type lesions. The highest clonality was observed in normal lung, whereas higher T cell density and diversity but lower clonality appeared to be present in later-stage lesions.

Remarks on this clone: It has no known antigen specificity. The input lacks base qualities; no much larger clone sits a single base away.

TCR beta CDR3 regions were sequenced from DNA using the immunoSEQ hsTCRbeta Kit. As for the original processing: TCR sequencing data were analysed with the ImmunoSEQ Analyzer. T cell clonality was defined as 1 minus Pielou's evenness, calculated on productive rearrangements. To measure T cell diversity, the inverse Simpson index was applied to productive templates. T cell density was expressed as TCR beta template counts normalized to usable DNA, with usable DNA estimated by amplifying and sequencing housekeeping genes. TCR metrics were compared across histologic stages using two-sided Kruskal-Wallis tests. TCRdb mirrors the immuneACCESS table, restricted to in-frame sequences. Some clones are absent from its copies; in checked studies, under half trace to an unresolved V gene, and the reason for the others is unknown. V, J and clone size reflect that table, while D and trimming were determined from the DNA. This sample holds several thousand clones; 65% to 85% were observed only once. The ten largest make up about 2.7% of the sample.

Resection was performed on patients in Japan or China between the mid-2010s and the late 2010s. Two lung cancer pathologists independently reviewed H&E slides to confirm the histologic diagnosis of every case. Premalignant or tumor cells were enriched for nucleic acid extraction by macro-dissection performed after pathologic assessment. FFPE tissue was used for DNA isolation with the AllPrep DNA/RNA FFPE Kit. Based on the germline V gene, the CDR1 and CDR2 sequences are SGHRS and YFSETQ. Relative to germline, V is 0 bases shorter and J is 3 bases shorter, with 9 bases between their ends. Spanning cysteine to phenylalanine, the CDR3 consists of 14 amino acids. The only DNA kept is the CDR3, 42 bases in frame from the first base.

The chain is made from TRBV5-1 and TRBJ1-2; the D gene is perhaps TRBD1, from 5 matching bases. Sample: FFPE lung adenocarcinoma in situ tissue. This specimen's cell subset or site label, interpreted: preinvasive adenocarcinoma in situ (AIS). The receptor was isolated from a donor older than 65 with lung adenocarcinoma. The CDR3 in this case is CASSLAGTDYGYTF. The base sequence is TGCGCCAGCAGCTTGGCGGGGACCGACTATGGCTACACCTTC. With the rest looked up from the reference TRBV5-1 and TRBJ1-2 genes rather than sequenced, the full variable domain is KAGVTQTPRYLIKTRGQQVTLSCSPISGHRSVSWYQQTPGQGLQFLFEYFSETQRNKGNFPGRFSGRQFSNSRSEMNVSTLELGDSALYLCASSLAGTDYGYTFGSGTRLTVV.